Presented here are 13 T cell receptor beta chains from one specimen sequenced in a study of shared clonotypes between healthy human individuals. Profiled with immunoSEQ multiplex PCR; TCRdb holds only in-frame clones, not every one. This table holds about 690,000 clones, about nine tenths found once. The sequencing input was memory CD8+ T cells from PBMCs. The subset here: CD45RO+ cells pooled with CCR7-negative TemRA cells. The receptors here all came from a man younger than 30 in good health. Some clones in this sample may be carry-over from other donors' samples.

This chain connects TRBV7-9 to TRBJ2-3; TRBD2 matches 10 bases. V shed 4 bases, J shed 0 bases, and the junction held 4 bases outside the gene matches. This CDR3 spans 16 amino acids. Germline V gene data show CDR1 as SEHNR and CDR2 as FQNEAQ (reference sequence). CDR3 DNA sequence: TGTGCCAGCAGCTCCTTAGCGGGAGGTAGCACAGATACGCAGTATTTT. Its protein is CASSSLAGGSTDTQYF.

The gene calls are TRBV27 and TRBJ2-5; 7 bases align to TRBD2. The germline gives CDR1 MNHEY, CDR2 SMNVEV (reference sequence). The V and J ends lost 6 bases and 5 bases, in that order; junction bases with no gene match: 15. The CDR3 runs to 16 residues. In DNA, the CDR3 is TGTGCCAGCAGCCTCCTCGGGGGAGGGCCCGTGGAGACCCAGTACTTC. The encoded protein is CASSLLGGGPVETQYF.

The chain carries TRBV7-2 and TRBJ2-7; TRBD2 matches at 7 bases. Per germline, CDR1 SGHTA and CDR2 FQGNSA. After removal of 5 bases from V and 4 bases from J, the junction contained 11 bases not matched to a gene. The CDR3 length is 15 residues. DNA for the CDR3: TGTGCCAGCAGCCTGCGACCTAGCGGAGTGTACGAGCAGTACTTC. Its protein is CASSLRPSGVYEQYF.

The J gene is TRBJ1-2, the V gene TRBV10-3, with D tentatively TRBD1 (5 bases). CDR3 size: 14 residues. The V gene's germline CDR1 is ENHRY and CDR2 SYGVKD. Trimming took 3 bases from V and 2 from J, leaving 10 bases between them. The CDR3 coding sequence is TGTGCCATCAGTGACGTCGACAGAAACTATGGCTACACCTTC. This gives the protein CAISDVDRNYGYTF.

The chain uses TRBV9 and TRBJ2-2; D ambiguous. This CDR3 has 16 residues. Trimming took off 0 bases at V and 3 bases at J, with 12 bases between the two ends. Looked up from germline, CDR1 is SGDLS and CDR2 is YYNGEE. Here the CDR3 DNA reads TGTGCCAGCAGCGTAGGAGGCCTAGATGACACCGGGGAGCTGTTTTTT. Amino acids: CASSVGGLDDTGELFF. The entire variable domain, with the rest obtained from reference TRBV9 and TRBJ2-2, is as follows: DSGVTQTPKHLITATGQRVTLRCSPRSGDLSVYWYQQSLDQGLQFLIQYYNGEERAKGNILERFSAQQFPDLHSELNLSSLELGDSALYFCASSVGGLDDTGELFFGEGSRLTVL.

The rearrangement joins TRBV5-1 to TRBJ2-1, with TRBD2 matching over 7 bases. This CDR3 has 14 amino acids. V lost 3 bases to trimming and J lost 6 bases; unmatched junction nucleotides: 6. The germline gives CDR1 SGHRS, CDR2 YFSETQ. For the CDR3, the DNA is TGCGCCAGCAGCTCCCTCTGGGGGGGCAATGAGCAGTTCTTC. It yields the protein CASSSLWGGNEQFF. Full variable domain (outside the CDR3, taken from reference TRBV5-1 and TRBJ2-1): KAGVTQTPRYLIKTRGQQVTLSCSPISGHRSVSWYQQTPGQGLQFLFEYFSETQRNKGNFPGRFSGRQFSNSRSEMNVSTLELGDSALYLCASSSLWGGNEQFFGPGTRLTVL.

The chain employs TRBV21-1 and TRBJ1-3. TRBV21-1 is annotated as a pseudogene. This CDR3 is built from 19 residues. The CDR3 loop reads CASSSNGHPGKSSGNTIYF. The CDR3 DNA reads as TGTGCCAGCAGCAGTAACGGGCATCCGGGCAAGAGCTCTGGAAACACCATATATTTT.

This chain connects TRBV28 to TRBJ2-7; 14 bases are a match to TRBD2. The V and J ends lost 5 bases and 7 bases, in that order; junction bases with no gene match: 16. The germline CDR1 and CDR2 sequences are MDHEN and SYDVKM. The CDR3 extends over 18 amino acids. CDR3 sequence reads: CASSPFWGLAGEIGEQYF. CDR3 coding DNA: TGTGCCAGCAGTCCGTTTTGGGGACTAGCGGGGGAGATAGGAGAGCAGTACTTC. Variable domain in full (rest from reference TRBV28 and TRBJ2-7): DVKVTQSSRYLVKRTGEKVFLECVQDMDHENMFWYRQDPGLGLRLIYFSYDVKMKEKGDIPEGYSVSREKKERFSLILESASTNQTSMYLCASSPFWGLAGEIGEQYFGPGTRLTVT.

The chain employs TRBV27 and TRBJ2-7; tentatively, D is TRBD2 (6 bases). The length of the CDR3 is 14 residues. The V and J ends lost 5 bases and 3 bases respectively, with 14 bases between them. Germline CDR1 is MNHEY and CDR2 is SMNVEV (reference sequence). This CDR3 reads CASSLRLVSYEQYF. The CDR3 DNA follows: TGTGCCAGCAGTCTTCGACTAGTCAGCTACGAGCAGTACTTC.

The V call is TRBV14, the J call TRBJ2-4; 9 bases match TRBD1. Germline assignment: CDR1 SGHDN and CDR2 FVKESK. V dropped 2 bases and J dropped 1; count of bases not matched to a gene: 3. This CDR3 spans 16 amino acids. CDR3 sequence reads: CASSQTGGAAKNIQYF. The CDR3 DNA follows: TGTGCCAGCAGCCAAACAGGGGGCGCGGCCAAAAACATTCAGTACTTC.

As DNA, the CDR3 is TGTGCCAGCAGTTACGGGTTTACCGGGGAGCTGTTTTTT. Protein sequence: CASSYGFTGELFF. This chain links TRBV6-6 with TRBJ2-2, with no clear D. This CDR3 comprises 13 residues. Looked up from germline, CDR1 is MNHNY and CDR2 is SVGAGI (reference sequence). V lost 2 bases and J 5 bases, leaving 6 bases between the germline ends.

The genes are TRBV27 and TRBJ2-5; TRBD2 agrees at 11 bases. Germline V CDR1 and CDR2: MNHEY, SMNVEV (reference sequence). The CDR3 extends over 18 amino acids. V trimming: 8 bases; J trimming: 0 bases; junction bases outside the gene matches: 14. The CDR3 sequence is CASGSWLAGGLYQETQYF. In DNA form, the CDR3 reads TGTGCCAGCGGTTCCTGGCTAGCGGGAGGTTTGTACCAAGAGACCCAGTACTTC.

The J gene is TRBJ1-5, the V gene TRBV19, with TRBD1 identical over 10 bases. There are 15 residues in the CDR3. V was pared by 3 bases and J by 6 bases, with 5 bases of the junction left unmatched. The germline gives CDR1 LNHDA, CDR2 SQIVND (reference sequence). The CDR3 region has the DNA TGTGCCAGTAGTATTGGGGACAGGGGTGGTCAGCCCCAGCATTTT. Its translation is CASSIGDRGGQPQHF.